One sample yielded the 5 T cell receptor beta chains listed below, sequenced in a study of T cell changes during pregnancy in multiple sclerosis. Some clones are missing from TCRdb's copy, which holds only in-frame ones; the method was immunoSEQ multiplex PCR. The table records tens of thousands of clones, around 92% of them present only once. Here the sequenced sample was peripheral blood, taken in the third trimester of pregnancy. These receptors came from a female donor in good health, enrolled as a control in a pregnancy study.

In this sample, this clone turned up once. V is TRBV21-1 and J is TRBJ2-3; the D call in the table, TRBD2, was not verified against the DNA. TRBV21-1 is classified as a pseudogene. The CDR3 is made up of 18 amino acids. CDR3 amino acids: CASSKKEGAETLTDTQYF. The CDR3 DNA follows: TGTGCCAGCAGCAAAAAGGAGGGAGCCGAAACACTCACAGATACGCAGTATTTT.

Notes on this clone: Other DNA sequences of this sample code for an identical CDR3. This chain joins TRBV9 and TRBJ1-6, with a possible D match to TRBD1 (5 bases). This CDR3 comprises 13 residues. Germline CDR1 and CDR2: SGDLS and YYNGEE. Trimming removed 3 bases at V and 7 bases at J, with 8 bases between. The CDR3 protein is CASSARQNSPLHF. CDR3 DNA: TGTGCCAGCAGCGCCCGACAGAATTCACCCCTCCACTTT.

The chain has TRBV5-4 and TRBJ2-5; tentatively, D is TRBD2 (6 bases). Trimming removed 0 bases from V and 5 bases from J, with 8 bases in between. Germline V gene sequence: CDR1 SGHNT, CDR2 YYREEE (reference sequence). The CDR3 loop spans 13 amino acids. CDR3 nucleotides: TGTGCCAGCAGCTTGGCTGGGGGGGAGACCCAGTACTTC. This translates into CASSLAGGETQYF.

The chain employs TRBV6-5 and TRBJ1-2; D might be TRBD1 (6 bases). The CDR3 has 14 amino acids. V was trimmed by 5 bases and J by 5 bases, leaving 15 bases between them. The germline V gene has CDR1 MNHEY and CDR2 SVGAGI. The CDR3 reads CASSADRRKYGYTF. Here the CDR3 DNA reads TGTGCCAGCAGTGCGGACAGACGGAAGTATGGCTACACCTTC.

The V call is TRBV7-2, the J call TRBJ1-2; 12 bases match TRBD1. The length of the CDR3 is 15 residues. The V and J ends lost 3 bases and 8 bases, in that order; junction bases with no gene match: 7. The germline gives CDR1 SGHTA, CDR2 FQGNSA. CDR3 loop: CASSFTGTGGRGYTF. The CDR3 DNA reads TGTGCCAGCAGCTTCACCGGGACAGGGGGCCGGGGCTACACCTTC.